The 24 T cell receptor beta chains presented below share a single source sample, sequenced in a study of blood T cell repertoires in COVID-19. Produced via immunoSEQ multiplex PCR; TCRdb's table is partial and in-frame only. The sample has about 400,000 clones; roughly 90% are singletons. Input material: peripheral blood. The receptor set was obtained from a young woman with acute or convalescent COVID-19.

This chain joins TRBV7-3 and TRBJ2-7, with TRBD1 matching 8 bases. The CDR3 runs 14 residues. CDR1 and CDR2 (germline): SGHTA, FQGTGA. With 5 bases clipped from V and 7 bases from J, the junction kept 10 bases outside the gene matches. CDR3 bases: TGTGCCAGCAGCCCTGGACAGGGCACGGGTGAGCAGTACTTC. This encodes CASSPGQGTGEQYF.

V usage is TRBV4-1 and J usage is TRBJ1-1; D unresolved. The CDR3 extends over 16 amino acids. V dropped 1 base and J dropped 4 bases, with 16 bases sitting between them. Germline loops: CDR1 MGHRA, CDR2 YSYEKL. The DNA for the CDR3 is TGCGCCAGCAGCCAAGGTCTGCCAGGAGGGAGCACTGAAGCTTTCTTT. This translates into CASSQGLPGGSTEAFF.

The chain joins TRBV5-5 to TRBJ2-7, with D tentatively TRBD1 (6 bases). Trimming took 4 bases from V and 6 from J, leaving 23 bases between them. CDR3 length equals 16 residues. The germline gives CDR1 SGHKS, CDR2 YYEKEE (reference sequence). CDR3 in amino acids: CASSTRATGTTSEQYF. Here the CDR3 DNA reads TGTGCCAGCAGCACACGGGCTACAGGGACGACCTCCGAGCAGTACTTC.

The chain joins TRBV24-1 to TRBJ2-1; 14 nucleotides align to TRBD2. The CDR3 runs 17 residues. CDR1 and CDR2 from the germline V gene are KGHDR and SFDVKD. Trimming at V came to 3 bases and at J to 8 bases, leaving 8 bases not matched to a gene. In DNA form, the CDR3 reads TGTGCCACCAGTGATGGGACTAGCGGGGGATCTATTTATGAGCAGTTCTTC. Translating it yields CATSDGTSGGSIYEQFF.

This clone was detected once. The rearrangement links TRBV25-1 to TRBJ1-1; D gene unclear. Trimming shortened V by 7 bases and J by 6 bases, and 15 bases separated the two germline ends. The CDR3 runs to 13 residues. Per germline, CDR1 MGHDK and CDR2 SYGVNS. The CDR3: CASTPGGSPEAFF. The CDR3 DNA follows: TGTGCCAGCACCCCGGGTGGCAGTCCTGAAGCTTTCTTT.

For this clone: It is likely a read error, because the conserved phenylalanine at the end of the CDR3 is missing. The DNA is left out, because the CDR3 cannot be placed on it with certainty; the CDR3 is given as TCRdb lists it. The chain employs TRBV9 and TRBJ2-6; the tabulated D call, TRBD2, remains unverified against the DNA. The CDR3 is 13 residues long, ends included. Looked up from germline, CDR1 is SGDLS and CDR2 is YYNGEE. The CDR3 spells CASSVDLGTSGRG.

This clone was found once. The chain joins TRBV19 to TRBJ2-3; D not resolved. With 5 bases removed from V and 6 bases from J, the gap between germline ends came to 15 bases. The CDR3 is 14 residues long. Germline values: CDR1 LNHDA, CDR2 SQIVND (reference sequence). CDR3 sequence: CASSGPFSVDTQYF. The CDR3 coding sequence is TGTGCCAGTAGTGGTCCCTTTAGTGTGGATACGCAGTATTTT. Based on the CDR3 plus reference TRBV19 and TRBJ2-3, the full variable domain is DGGITQSPKYLFRKEGQNVTLSCEQNLNHDAMYWYRQDPGQGLRLIYYSQIVNDFQKGDIAEGYSVSREKKESFPLTVTSAQKNPTAFYLCASSGPFSVDTQYFGPGTRLTVL.

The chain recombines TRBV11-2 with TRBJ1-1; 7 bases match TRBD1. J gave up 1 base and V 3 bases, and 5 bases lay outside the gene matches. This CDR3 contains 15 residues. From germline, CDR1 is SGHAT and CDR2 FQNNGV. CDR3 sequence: CASSFTGQTNTEAFF. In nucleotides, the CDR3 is TGTGCCAGCAGCTTTACGGGACAGACGAACACTGAAGCTTTCTTT.

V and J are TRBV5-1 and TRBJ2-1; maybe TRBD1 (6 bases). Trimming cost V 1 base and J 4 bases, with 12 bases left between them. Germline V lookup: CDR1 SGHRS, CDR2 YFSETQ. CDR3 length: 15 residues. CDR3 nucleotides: TGCGCCAGCAGCTTGAATACAGGGATTTACAATGAGCAGTTCTTC. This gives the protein CASSLNTGIYNEQFF.

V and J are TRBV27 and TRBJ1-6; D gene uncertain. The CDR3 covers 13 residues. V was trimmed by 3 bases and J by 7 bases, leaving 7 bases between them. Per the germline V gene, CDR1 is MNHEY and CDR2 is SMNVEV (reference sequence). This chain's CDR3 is CASSLGGNSPLHF. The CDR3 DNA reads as TGTGCCAGCAGTTTGGGAGGAAATTCACCCCTCCACTTT.

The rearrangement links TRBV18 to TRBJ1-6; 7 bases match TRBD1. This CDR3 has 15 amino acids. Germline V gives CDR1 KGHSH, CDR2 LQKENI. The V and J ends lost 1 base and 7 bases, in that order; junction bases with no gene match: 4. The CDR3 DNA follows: TGTGCCAGCTCACCACAGGGGGCGACCAATTCACCCCTCCACTTT. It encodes CASSPQGATNSPLHF.

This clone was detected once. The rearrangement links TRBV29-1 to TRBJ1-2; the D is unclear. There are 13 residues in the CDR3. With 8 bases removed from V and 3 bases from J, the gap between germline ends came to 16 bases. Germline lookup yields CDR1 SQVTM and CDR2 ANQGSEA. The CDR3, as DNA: TGCAGCATTCTTACATTTCTGTACTATGGCTACACCTTC. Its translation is CSILTFLYYGYTF.

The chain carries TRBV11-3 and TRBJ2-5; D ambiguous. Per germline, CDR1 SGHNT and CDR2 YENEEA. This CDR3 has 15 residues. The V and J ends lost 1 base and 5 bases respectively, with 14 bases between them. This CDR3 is CASSLGAGIEETQYF. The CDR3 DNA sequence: TGTGCCAGCAGCTTAGGGGCAGGAATAGAGGAGACCCAGTACTTC.

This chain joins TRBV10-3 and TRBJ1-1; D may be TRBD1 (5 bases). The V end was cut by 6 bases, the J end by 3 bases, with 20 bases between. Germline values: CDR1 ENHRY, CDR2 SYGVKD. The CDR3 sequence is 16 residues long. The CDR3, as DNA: TGTGCCATCAGCCCACGAGGTGGAAGGGGTGACACTGAAGCTTTCTTT. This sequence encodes CAISPRGGRGDTEAFF.

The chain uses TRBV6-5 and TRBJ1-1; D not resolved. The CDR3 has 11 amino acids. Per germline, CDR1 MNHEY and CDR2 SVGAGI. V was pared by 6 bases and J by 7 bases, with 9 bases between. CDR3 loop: CASSEGFEAFF. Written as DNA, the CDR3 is TGTGCCAGCAGCGAGGGATTTGAAGCTTTCTTT.

The chain's CDR3 is CASSQGRGSSYEQYF. DNA of the CDR3: TGTGCCAGCAGCCAAGGGCGGGGGAGCTCCTACGAGCAGTACTTC. The chain has TRBV2 and TRBJ2-7; TRBD2 matches at 7 bases. The J segment lost 0 bases and the V segment lost 6 bases, leaving 8 bases of the junction unmatched. CDR1 SNHLY and CDR2 FYNNEI come from the germline V gene. The CDR3 sequence is 15 residues long.

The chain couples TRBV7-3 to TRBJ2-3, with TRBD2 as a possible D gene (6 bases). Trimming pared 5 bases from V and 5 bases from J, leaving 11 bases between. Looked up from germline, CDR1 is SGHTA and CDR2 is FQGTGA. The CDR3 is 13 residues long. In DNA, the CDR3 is TGTGCCAGCAGCAAGACTAGTTTAGATACGCAGTATTTT. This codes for CASSKTSLDTQYF.

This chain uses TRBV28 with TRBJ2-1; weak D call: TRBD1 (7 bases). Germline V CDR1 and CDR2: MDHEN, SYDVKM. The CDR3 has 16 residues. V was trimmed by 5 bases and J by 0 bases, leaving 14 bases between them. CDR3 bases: TGTGCCAGCAGTGGGCCAGGGGGAGGCTCCTACAATGAGCAGTTCTTC. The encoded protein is CASSGPGGGSYNEQFF.

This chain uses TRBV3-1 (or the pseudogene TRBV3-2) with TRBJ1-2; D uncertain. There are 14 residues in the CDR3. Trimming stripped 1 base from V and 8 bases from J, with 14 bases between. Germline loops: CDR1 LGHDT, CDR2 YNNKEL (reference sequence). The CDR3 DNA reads TGTGCCAGCAGCCAAGGTAGGCCGCGGTGGGGCTACACCTTC. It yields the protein CASSQGRPRWGYTF.

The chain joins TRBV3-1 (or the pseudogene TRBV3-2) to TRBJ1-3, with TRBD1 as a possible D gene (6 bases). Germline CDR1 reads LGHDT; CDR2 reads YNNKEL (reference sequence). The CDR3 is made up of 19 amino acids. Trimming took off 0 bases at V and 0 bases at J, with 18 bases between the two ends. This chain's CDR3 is CASSQESMGGLSSGNTIYF. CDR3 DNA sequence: TGTGCCAGCAGCCAAGAAAGTATGGGGGGGCTGAGCTCTGGAAACACCATATATTTT.

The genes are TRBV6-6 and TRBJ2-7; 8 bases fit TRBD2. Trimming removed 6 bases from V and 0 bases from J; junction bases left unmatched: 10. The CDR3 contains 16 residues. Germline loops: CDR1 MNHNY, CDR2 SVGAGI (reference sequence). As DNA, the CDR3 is TGTGCCAGCAGAAACAGCGGGGGCCCAAGCTCCTACGAGCAGTACTTC. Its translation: CASRNSGGPSSYEQYF.

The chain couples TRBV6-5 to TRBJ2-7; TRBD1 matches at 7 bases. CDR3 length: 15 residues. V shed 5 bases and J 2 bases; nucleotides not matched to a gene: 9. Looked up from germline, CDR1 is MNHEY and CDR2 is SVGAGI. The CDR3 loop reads CASSRTGASTYEQYF. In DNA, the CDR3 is TGTGCCAGCAGTCGAACAGGGGCGTCAACCTACGAGCAGTACTTC.

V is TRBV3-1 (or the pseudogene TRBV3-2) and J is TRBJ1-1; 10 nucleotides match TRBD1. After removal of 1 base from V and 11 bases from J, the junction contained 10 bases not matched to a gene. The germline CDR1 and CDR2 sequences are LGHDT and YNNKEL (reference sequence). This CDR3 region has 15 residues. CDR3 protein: CASSQADRGTPGAFF. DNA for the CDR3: TGTGCCAGCAGCCAAGCGGACAGGGGGACCCCTGGGGCTTTCTTT.

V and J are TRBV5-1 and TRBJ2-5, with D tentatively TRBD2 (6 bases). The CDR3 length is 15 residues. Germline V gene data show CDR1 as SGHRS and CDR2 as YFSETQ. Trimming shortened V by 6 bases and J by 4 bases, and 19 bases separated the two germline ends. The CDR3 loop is CASKGIGGFLETQYF. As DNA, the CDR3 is TGCGCCAGCAAAGGGATTGGGGGGTTTCTAGAGACCCAGTACTTC.